The entry below gives a single T cell receptor beta chain sequence along with its context. No antigen is known for it. This entry belongs to a study of CD8 T cells in Susac syndrome. Study findings and constraints: In its TCR sequencing and HLA analysis, the study acknowledged that the number of individuals was relatively small.

Random-hexamer reverse transcription was applied to about 0.5 to 1 ug RNA. By means of immunoSEQ multiplex PCR, TCR beta CDR3 spanning 54 Vbeta and 13 Jbeta underwent amplification. TCRdb re-called the immunoSEQ multiplex PCR reads through MiXCR, storing one row per CDR3 protein. This sample yields about 290,000 distinct CDR3 sequences, of which 85% are seen a single time; around 0.21% belongs to the top ten. V shed 5 bases and J shed 0 bases, with 16 bases lying between them. The CDR3 totals 16 residues. CDR1 is MGHRA and CDR2 is YSYEKL in the germline V gene. The study sequenced TCR beta in blood CD8+ and CD4+ T cells. It was negative isolation that provided the CD8+ and CD4+ T cells, whereas TEMRA cells were enriched by FACS.

The source material was CD8+ T cells from PBMCs. The genes are TRBV4-1 and TRBJ1-2, with D hard to call. The clonotype was recovered from a human donor with multiple sclerosis. CDR3 in amino acids: CASSFTMGFANYGYTF. CDR3 in DNA: TGCGCCAGCAGCTTCACTATGGGATTCGCTAACTATGGCTACACCTTC.